This T cell receptor (beta chain) emerged from a study of blood T cell repertoires in COVID-19. Study overall: Collection of acute and convalescent COVID-19 samples took place in the United States, Italy and Spain.

V lost 2 bases, J lost 0 bases, and 11 bases lay in between. This CDR3 contains 17 residues. Germline values: CDR1 SGHNT, CDR2 YENEEA. TCRdb's table, derived via immunoSEQ multiplex PCR, lists solely in-frame clones and lacks some. The repertoire consists of around 300,000 clones, with around 89% occurring once and the leading ten covering over 5%. The sequencing input was peripheral blood. V is TRBV11-3 and J is TRBJ2-6; no reliable D call. The source is a woman between 45 and 65 years old with COVID-19, enrolled during active disease. CDR3 sequence reads: CASSLRPPGSGANVLTF. As DNA, the CDR3 is TGTGCCAGCAGCTTAAGACCCCCGGGCTCTGGGGCCAACGTCCTGACTTTC.